Listed here is a single T cell receptor beta chain. Its binding antigen is unknown. No clone much larger than this one lies a single base away; base qualities are absent. The sample belongs to a study of a mutant IDH1 vaccine in newly diagnosed glioma (dated by TCRdb to the early 2020s). Describing the broader study: Of the approximately 35 treated patients, about 62% were male and about 40% were female, and the mean age was approximately 40 years. Before enrollment, most patients had been given radiochemotherapy with temozolomide as standard therapy, while the rest had received either radiotherapy alone or temozolomide alone. Peripheral blood was collected at six visits: V03 (baseline), V05, V07, V10, V12 and V13. Longitudinal TCRB deep sequencing was performed for 25 to 30 treated patients wherever samples were available for exploratory analyses. Study-level results and caveats: Selection of PBMC samples for TCRB deep sequencing was based on availability. It was noted by the authors that analyses of patient blood samples could not be reproduced owing to sample limitations. Immune responses induced by the vaccine were seen in 93.3% of patients across multiple MHC alleles. Pseudoprogression appeared unrelated to alterations in the top peripheral T cell clonotypes detected by TCRB sequencing.

The time point label corresponds to: baseline, week 1 (first vaccination visit). The treatment or condition label here, explained by the study, means: pre-vaccination baseline after standard-of-care therapy. Donors had newly diagnosed WHO grade 3 or 4 IDH1-mutant astrocytomas with loss of nuclear ATRX. The samples were drawn from NOA16, a multicentre, single-arm, open-label phase I trial in Germany that tested a mutant IDH1 peptide vaccine in humans for the first time. For immunogenicity testing, the blood drawn at visit V03 was used as the baseline sample. The DNeasy Blood and Tissue Kit was used to extract genomic DNA from EDTA blood for TCRB sequencing. Library preparation was by the immunoSEQ multiplex PCR assay. Following the manufacturer's protocol, the hsTCRB Kit was used to amplify rearranged TCR beta chain sequences. An Illumina MiSeq was used to sequence the TCRB libraries. Concerning the study's data processing: The proprietary platform of the kit vendor was used for demultiplexing, trimming and gene mapping. This immuneACCESS table, as held by TCRdb, lists in-frame sequences with V and J called but not all clones. Of the missing ones, under half trace to an unresolved V gene in checked studies; the others have no known cause. V and J calls and clone size come straight from that table; D and trimming were deduced from the DNA. This sample gives tens of thousands of clones in total; 79% of them show up just once. About 7.5% of the sample is in the top ten clones.

CDR1 and CDR2 (SGHNT, YYREEE) derive from the germline V gene (reference sequence). V is cut back by 2 bases and J by 2 bases, with 7 bases in the junction unmatched. The CDR3, from cysteine to phenylalanine, totals 15 residues. This entry keeps only the CDR3 DNA: 45 bases, framed from base 1. The receptor was isolated from a man in his fifties with glioma. The sample in question was PBMCs, obtained from a glioma patient treated with radiotherapy, temozolomide or both. The rearrangement combines TRBV5-4 with TRBJ2-7, with 7 bases matching TRBD2. Here the CDR3 is given as CASSFRTSSPYEQYF. The bases read TGTGCCAGCAGCTTTCGGACTAGTTCCCCCTACGAGCAGTACTTC. When the CDR3 is completed using the reference TRBV5-4 and TRBJ2-7 genes on either side, the full variable domain is ETGVTQSPTHLIKTRGQQVTLRCSSQSGHNTVSWYQQALGQGPQFIFQYYREEENGRGNFPPRFSGLQFPNYSSELNVNALELDDSALYLCASSFRTSSPYEQYFGPGTRLTVT.